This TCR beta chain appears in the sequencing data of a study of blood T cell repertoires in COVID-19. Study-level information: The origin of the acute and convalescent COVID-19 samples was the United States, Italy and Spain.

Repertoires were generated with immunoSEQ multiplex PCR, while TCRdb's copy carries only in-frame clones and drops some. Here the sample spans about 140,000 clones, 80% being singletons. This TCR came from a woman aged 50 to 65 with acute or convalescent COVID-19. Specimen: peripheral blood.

Here the CDR3 reads CASSLKSGTDTQYF. The CDR3 nucleotides read TGTGCCAGCAGTTTAAAGAGCGGCACAGATACGCAGTATTTT. The chain recombines TRBV6-5 with TRBJ2-3; no firm D call. The CDR3 extends over 14 amino acids. Germline V gene data show CDR1 as MNHEY and CDR2 as SVGAGI. V gave up 4 bases and J gave up 1 base, with 9 bases separating them.